This T cell receptor (beta chain) was sequenced in a study of T cell responses to AZD1222 COVID-19 vaccine. In regard to this clone: What it binds is unknown.

Notes on the study in general: Only six AZD1222 recipients tested seropositive at baseline. Variant regions that are unmutated are reportedly the target of nearly half of spike-specific TCRs. In a largely white British group with more females than males, clonal diversity was possibly underestimated. Regions 160-218 and 743-854 dominated among vaccine-associated CD4 TCRs spanning spike.

Sequencing was performed with immunoSEQ multiplex PCR; in TCRdb, only in-frame clones are kept and a portion is missing. The sample lists 130,000 to 150,000 clones, about 81% seen once, with approximately 4% in the top ten. The CDR3 spans 16 residues. The germline V gene has CDR1 SGDLS and CDR2 YYNGEE. Trimming left V 6 bases short and J 1 base short, with 18 bases between. V is TRBV9 and J is TRBJ2-3; weak D call: TRBD2 (6 bases). Specimen: peripheral blood, collected on day 0 of MenACWY control vaccination. The source is an adult in good health. The chain's CDR3 is CASTDRLTGGTDTQYF. The CDR3 DNA sequence: TGTGCCAGCACCGATCGACTTACGGGGGGCACAGATACGCAGTATTTT.